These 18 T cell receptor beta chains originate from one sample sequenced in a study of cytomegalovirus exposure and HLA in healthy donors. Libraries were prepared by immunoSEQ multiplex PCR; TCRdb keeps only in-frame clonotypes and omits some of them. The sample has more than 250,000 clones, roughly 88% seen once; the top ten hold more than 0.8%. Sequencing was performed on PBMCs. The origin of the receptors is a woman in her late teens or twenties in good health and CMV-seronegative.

DNA for the CDR3: TGCGCCAGCAGCTTGGTAGGGACAATCAACACTGAAGCTTTCTTT. It specifies CASSLVGTINTEAFF. The chain is built from TRBV5-1 and TRBJ1-1, with TRBD1 as a possible D gene (6 bases). The germline V gene encodes CDR1 SGHRS and CDR2 YFSETQ. V was clipped by 0 bases and J by 2 bases, with 11 bases between them. This CDR3 has 15 amino acids.

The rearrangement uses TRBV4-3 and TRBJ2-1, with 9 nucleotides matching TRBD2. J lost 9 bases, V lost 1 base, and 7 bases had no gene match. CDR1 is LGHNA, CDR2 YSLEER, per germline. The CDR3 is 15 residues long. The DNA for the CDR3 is TGCGCCAGCAGCCAAGGGGCTCTAGCGGGATCTGAGCAGTTCTTC. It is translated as CASSQGALAGSEQFF.

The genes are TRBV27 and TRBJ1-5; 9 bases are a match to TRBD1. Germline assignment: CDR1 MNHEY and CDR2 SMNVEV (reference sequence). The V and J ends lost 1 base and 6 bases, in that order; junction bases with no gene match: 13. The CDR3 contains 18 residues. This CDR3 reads CASSLYPPDRGFFQPQHF. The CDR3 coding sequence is TGTGCCAGCAGTTTATACCCCCCGGACAGGGGTTTTTTTCAGCCCCAGCATTTT.

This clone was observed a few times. The CDR3 region has the DNA TGCGCCAGCAGCCAAGGGACAGGCCTTCGGCCCCAGCATTTT. This translates into CASSQGTGLRPQHF. This rearrangement joins TRBV4-1 to TRBJ1-5; TRBD1 matches at 7 bases. Germline CDR1 is MGHRA and CDR2 is YSYEKL. CDR3 length: 14 amino acids. V was pared by 1 base and J by 9 bases, with 6 bases of the junction left unmatched.

The CDR3 protein is CASSPRLAPGELFF. Here the CDR3 DNA reads TGTGCCAGCAGCCCCCGACTAGCCCCCGGGGAGCTGTTTTTT. The chain combines TRBV7-9 with TRBJ2-2, with 7 bases lining up with TRBD2. V shed 5 bases, J shed 6 bases, and the junction held 6 bases outside the gene matches. In germline, CDR1 is SEHNR, CDR2 FQNEAQ (reference sequence). The CDR3 totals 14 residues.

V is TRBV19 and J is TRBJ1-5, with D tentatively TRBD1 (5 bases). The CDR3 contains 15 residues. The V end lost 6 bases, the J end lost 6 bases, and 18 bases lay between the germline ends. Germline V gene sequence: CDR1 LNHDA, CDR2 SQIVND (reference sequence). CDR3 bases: TGTGCCAGTAGGATCGGGACGGGGGTACGTCAGCCCCAGCATTTT. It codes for CASRIGTGVRQPQHF.

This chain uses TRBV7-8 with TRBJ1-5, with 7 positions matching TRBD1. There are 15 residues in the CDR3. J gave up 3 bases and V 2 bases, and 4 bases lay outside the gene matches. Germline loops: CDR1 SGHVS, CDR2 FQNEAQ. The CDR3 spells CASSLPGQLNQPQHF. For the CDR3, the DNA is TGTGCCAGCAGCTTACCGGGACAGCTCAATCAGCCCCAGCATTTT.

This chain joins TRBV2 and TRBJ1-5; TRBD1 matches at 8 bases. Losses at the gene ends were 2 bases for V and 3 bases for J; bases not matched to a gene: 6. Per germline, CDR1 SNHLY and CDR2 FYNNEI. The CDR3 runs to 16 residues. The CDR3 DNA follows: TGTGCCAGCAGTGAACAGGGACAGGCGTTCAATCAGCCCCAGCATTTT. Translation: CASSEQGQAFNQPQHF.

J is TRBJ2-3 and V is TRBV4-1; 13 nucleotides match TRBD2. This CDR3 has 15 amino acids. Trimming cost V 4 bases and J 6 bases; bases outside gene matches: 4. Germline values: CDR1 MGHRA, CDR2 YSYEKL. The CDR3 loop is CASSLQLAGGDTQYF. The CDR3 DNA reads TGCGCCAGCAGCCTTCAACTAGCGGGGGGGGATACGCAGTATTTT.

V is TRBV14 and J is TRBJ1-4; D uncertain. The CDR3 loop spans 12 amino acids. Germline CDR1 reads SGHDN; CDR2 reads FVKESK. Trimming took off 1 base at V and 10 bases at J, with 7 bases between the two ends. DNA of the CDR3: TGTGCCAGCAGCCAAGCTAATCGAAAACTGTTTTTT. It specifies CASSQANRKLFF.

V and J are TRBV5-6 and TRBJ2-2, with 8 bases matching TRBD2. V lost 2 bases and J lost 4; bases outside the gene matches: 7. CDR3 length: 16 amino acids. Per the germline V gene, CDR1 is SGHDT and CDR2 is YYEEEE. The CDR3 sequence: CASSLGVAGSTGELFF. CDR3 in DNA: TGTGCCAGCAGCTTAGGAGTAGCGGGAAGCACCGGGGAGCTGTTTTTT. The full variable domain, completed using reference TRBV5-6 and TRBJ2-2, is DAGVTQSPTHLIKTRGQQVTLRCSPKSGHDTVSWYQQALGQGPQFIFQYYEEEERQRGNFPDRFSGHQFPNYSSELNVNALLLGDSALYLCASSLGVAGSTGELFFGEGSRLTVL.

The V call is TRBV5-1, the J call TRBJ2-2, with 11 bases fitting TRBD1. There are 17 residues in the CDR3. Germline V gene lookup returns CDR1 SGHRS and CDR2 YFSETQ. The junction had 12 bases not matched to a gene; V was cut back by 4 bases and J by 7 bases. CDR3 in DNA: TGCGCCAGCAGCCCGGGACAGGGGGTGCCCGTTGGCGGGGAGCTGTTTTTT. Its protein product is CASSPGQGVPVGGELFF.

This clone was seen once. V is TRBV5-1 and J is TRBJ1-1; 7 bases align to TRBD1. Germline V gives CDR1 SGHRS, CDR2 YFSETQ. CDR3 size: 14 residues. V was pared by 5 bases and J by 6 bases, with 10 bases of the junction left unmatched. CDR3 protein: CASRFEDRVSEAFF. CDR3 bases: TGCGCCAGCAGATTCGAAGACAGGGTCTCTGAAGCTTTCTTT.

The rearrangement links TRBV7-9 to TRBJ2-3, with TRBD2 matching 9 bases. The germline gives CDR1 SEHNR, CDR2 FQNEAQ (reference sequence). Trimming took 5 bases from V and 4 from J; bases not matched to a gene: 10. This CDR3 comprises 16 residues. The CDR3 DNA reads TGTGCCAGCAGCCGCTTGACTAGCGGCGGGGCAGATACGCAGTATTTT. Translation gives CASSRLTSGGADTQYF.

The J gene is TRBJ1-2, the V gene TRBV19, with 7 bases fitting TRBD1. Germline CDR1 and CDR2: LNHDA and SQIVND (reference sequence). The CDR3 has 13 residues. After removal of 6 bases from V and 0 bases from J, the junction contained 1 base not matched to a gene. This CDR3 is CASRGQANYGYTF. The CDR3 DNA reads TGTGCCAGTAGAGGACAGGCTAACTATGGCTACACCTTC.

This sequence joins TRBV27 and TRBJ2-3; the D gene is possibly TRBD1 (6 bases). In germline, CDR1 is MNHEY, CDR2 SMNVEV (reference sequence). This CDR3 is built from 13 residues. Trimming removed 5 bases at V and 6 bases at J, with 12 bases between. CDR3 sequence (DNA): TGTGCCAGCAGTCCCTCCCAGGGGGATACGCAGTATTTT. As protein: CASSPSQGDTQYF.

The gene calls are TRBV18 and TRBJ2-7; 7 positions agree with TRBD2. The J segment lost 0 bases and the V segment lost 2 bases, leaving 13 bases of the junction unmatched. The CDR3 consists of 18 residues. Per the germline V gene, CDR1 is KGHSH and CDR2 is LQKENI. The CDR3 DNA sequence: TGTGCCAGCTCACCAAGCGGGGCGATGGCAGCGTCCTCCTACGAGCAGTACTTC. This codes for CASSPSGAMAASSYEQYF. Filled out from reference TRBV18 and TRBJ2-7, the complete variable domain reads NAGVMQNPRHLVRRRGQEARLRCSPMKGHSHVYWYRQLPEEGLKFMVYLQKENIIDESGMPKERFSAEFPKEGPSILRIQQVVRGDSAAYFCASSPSGAMAASSYEQYFGPGTRLTVT.

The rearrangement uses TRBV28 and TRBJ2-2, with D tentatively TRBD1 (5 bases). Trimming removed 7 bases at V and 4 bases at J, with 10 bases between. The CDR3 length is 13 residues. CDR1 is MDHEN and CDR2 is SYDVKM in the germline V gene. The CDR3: CASTGSGTGELFF. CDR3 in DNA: TGTGCCAGCACAGGGTCCGGCACCGGGGAGCTGTTTTTT.